This T cell receptor beta chain was profiled in a study of a mutant IDH1 vaccine in newly diagnosed glioma. Across the whole study: The sex distribution of treated patients was about 60% male and roughly 38% female, with a mean age of around 40 years. Overall study findings and caveats: With respect to changes in top peripheral T cell clonotypes, pseudoprogression seemed unrelated.

The time point is: baseline, week 1 (first vaccination visit). As for treatment: pre-vaccination baseline after standard-of-care therapy. Measured with immunoSEQ multiplex PCR; TCRdb has only the in-frame clones, and not every one. The top ten clones hold roughly 7.1% of a sample with tens of thousands of clones, about four fifths of them seen once. Notes on this clone: Its antigen is not identified.

V was clipped by 4 bases and J by 7 bases; unmatched bases: 6. Germline CDR1 is SGHRS and CDR2 is YFSETQ. CDR3 length: 15 amino acids. The source of this sequence is a woman aged 45-60 years with glioma. Sequencing used PBMCs, obtained from a glioma patient treated with radiotherapy, temozolomide or both. V usage is TRBV5-1 and J usage is TRBJ1-5, with TRBD1 identical over 12 bases. CDR3 in DNA: TGCGCCAGCAGCGCAGGGACAGGGGGCCTGCAGCCCCAGCATTTT. Translating it yields CASSAGTGGLQPQHF.